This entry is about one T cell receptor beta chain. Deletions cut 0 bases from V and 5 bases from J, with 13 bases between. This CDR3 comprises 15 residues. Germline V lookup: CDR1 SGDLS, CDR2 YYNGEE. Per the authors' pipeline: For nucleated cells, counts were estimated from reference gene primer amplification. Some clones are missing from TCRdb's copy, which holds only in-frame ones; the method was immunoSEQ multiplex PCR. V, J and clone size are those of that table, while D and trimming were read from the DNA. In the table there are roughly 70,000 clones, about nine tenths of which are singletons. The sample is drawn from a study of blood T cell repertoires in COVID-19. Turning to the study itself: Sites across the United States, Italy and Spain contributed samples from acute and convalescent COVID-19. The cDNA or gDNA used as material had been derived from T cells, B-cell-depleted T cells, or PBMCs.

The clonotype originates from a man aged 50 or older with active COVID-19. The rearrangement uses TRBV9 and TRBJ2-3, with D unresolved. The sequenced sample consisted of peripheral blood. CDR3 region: CASSVERRLGDTQYF. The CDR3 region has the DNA TGTGCCAGCAGCGTAGAGCGCCGACTGGGAGATACGCAGTATTTT.